Sequencing of this T cell receptor beta chain was carried out in a study of T-cell reconstitution after alpha-beta-depleted transplantation in children. Study-wide results and caveats: Several hundred expanded graft clones reportedly were the source of alpha-beta T cells about two months after transplant. Newly produced T cells mostly accounted for T-cell counts and diversity one year post-transplant.

Concerning this clonotype itself: Its antigen is as yet unknown.

As it was prepared, the TCRbeta library received unique molecular identifiers. Each CDR3 protein gets one entry after TCRdb re-called the PCR reads with MiXCR. The data show about 240,000 distinct CDR3 sequences, about 23% seen once. V trimming: 4 bases; J trimming: 8 bases; junction bases outside the gene matches: 5. Germline CDR1 WSHSY, CDR2 SAAADI. The CDR3 is 13 residues long. The sample consisted of PBMCs, taken before TCRalphabeta/CD19-depleted stem cell transplant. The chain links TRBV10-2 to TRBJ2-1; 7 bases match TRBD2. This TCR derives from a girl between 2 and 10 years old with Fanconi anemia, due to receive a stem cell transplant. The CDR3 region has the DNA TGCGCCAGCAGTGGACCGGGAGGAGATGAGCAGTTCTTC. Amino acids: CASSGPGGDEQFF.